This T cell receptor (beta chain) was profiled in a study of OX40 agonist ivuxolimab in advanced cancers. CDR1 and CDR2 from the germline V gene are SGHVS and FNYEAQ. The CDR3 runs to 13 residues. V was shortened by 4 bases and J by 0 bases, with 7 bases between the two germline ends. Assay: immunoSEQ multiplex PCR; the TCRdb copy retains only in-frame clones and omits some. The repertoire includes 20,000 to 25,000 clones, over 65% of them detected once, and roughly 36% sits in the top ten. This clone has only one observation. This specimen consisted of CD4+ or CD8+ T cells sorted from blood, obtained in a trial of the OX40 agonist ivuxolimab. The chain links TRBV7-6 to TRBJ2-7; no clear D gene. This sequence originates from an adult with an advanced solid tumor such as melanoma, head and neck, liver or kidney cancer. The CDR3 nucleotides read TGTGCCAGCAGCTCCCACAGCTCCTACGAGCAGTACTTC. It specifies CASSSHSSYEQYF.